These 15 T cell receptor beta chains were sequenced from one sample in a study of blood T cell repertoires in COVID-19. Profiled with immunoSEQ multiplex PCR; TCRdb holds only in-frame clones, not every one. The top ten hold 44% of the sample, which has some 130,000 clones, approximately 80% seen once. Specimen: peripheral blood. These receptor sequences come from a human donor in a cohort sampled during active COVID-19.

A few counts support this clone. The chain links TRBV6-5 to TRBJ1-5, with D tentatively TRBD1 (5 bases). V shed 11 bases and J shed 3 bases, with 14 bases lying between them. This CDR3 is 13 amino acids long. CDR1 is MNHEY and CDR2 is SVGAGI in the germline V gene. The CDR3 region is CAATGHNNQPQHF. DNA of the CDR3: TGTGCCGCCACCGGACACAACAATCAGCCCCAGCATTTT.

This chain links TRBV19 with TRBJ1-1; TRBD1 matches at 9 bases. The CDR3 consists of 14 residues. CDR1 is LNHDA, CDR2 SQIVND, per germline (reference sequence). Unmatched junction bases numbered 7, after V lost 6 bases and J lost 5 bases. Written as DNA, the CDR3 is TGTGCCAGTAGCGCCACAGGGGGCCGGACTGAAGCTTTCTTT. Encoded protein: CASSATGGRTEAFF.

This chain connects TRBV6-5 to TRBJ2-7; 8 nucleotides agree with TRBD2. CDR3 length: 15 amino acids. The V and J ends lost 5 bases and 3 bases, in that order; junction bases with no gene match: 9. Germline V CDR1 and CDR2: MNHEY, SVGAGI. The CDR3 loop reads CASSPGTRDNYEQYF. CDR3 DNA: TGTGCCAGCAGTCCCGGGACTAGAGATAACTACGAGCAGTACTTC.

Comments on this clone: A read error may produce the germline difference seen at one junction end. The chain has TRBV19 and TRBJ1-5; D gene uncertain. CDR1 LNHDA and CDR2 SQIVND come from the germline V gene (reference sequence). The CDR3 consists of 13 residues. CDR3 region: CASTRDLDQPQHF. CDR3 in DNA: TGTGCTAGTACGAGGGATCTGGATCAGCCCCAGCATTTT.

This chain uses TRBV9 with TRBJ1-1; 9 nucleotides line up with TRBD1. The ends lost 4 bases at V and 4 bases at J; junction bases unmatched: 8. The CDR3 has 15 residues. CDR1 is SGDLS, CDR2 YYNGEE, per germline. The CDR3 sequence: CASSPRDRAFTEAFF. In nucleotides, the CDR3 is TGTGCCAGCAGCCCCCGGGACAGGGCGTTCACTGAAGCTTTCTTT.

V and J are TRBV29-1 and TRBJ2-3; TRBD2 matches 9 bases. The CDR3 covers 13 residues. Per the germline V gene, CDR1 is SQVTM and CDR2 is ANQGSEA. With V trimmed by 6 bases and J by 2 bases, 3 bases remained unmatched. This chain's CDR3 is CSVAGGVTDTQYF. CDR3 nucleotides: TGCAGCGTCGCGGGAGGGGTCACAGATACGCAGTATTTT.

V is TRBV4-2 and J is TRBJ2-1; 11 bases fit TRBD2. This CDR3 is built from 17 residues. Per the germline V gene, CDR1 is LGHNA and CDR2 is YNFKEQ. Trimming took 1 base from V and 8 from J; bases not matched to a gene: 10. The CDR3 bases are TGTGCCAGCAGCCAAGGGTTGGGGCTAGCGGGAGGTGATGAGCAGTTCTTC. This codes for CASSQGLGLAGGDEQFF.

CDR3 nucleotide sequence: TGTGCCAGCAGTTATACCCCTCTGATGGGAGGGCCCCAGCATTTT. Its protein product is CASSYTPLMGGPQHF. The V call is TRBV6-6, the J call TRBJ1-5; the D is unclear. The germline V gene has CDR1 MNHNY and CDR2 SVGAGI (reference sequence). CDR3 size: 15 residues. Trimming shortened V by 3 bases and J by 9 bases, and 18 bases separated the two germline ends.

This clone was picked up one time. The chain joins TRBV4-3 to TRBJ2-7; no clear D. Trimming took 1 base from V and 7 from J, leaving 23 bases between them. From germline, CDR1 is LGHNA and CDR2 YSLEER. The CDR3 sequence is 17 residues long. In DNA, the CDR3 is TGCGCCAGCAGCCAAGTTCCGGGTAGAAGTTTATGGGTTGAGCAGTACGTC. Translation gives CASSQVPGRSLWVEQYV.

This sequence joins TRBV30 and TRBJ1-1; D is perhaps TRBD1 (6 bases). V was cut by 1 base and J by 1 base, with 13 bases left in between. CDR1 and CDR2 (germline): GTSNPN, SVGIG (reference sequence). CDR3 length: 15 amino acids. The CDR3 loop is CAWSGTETKNTEAFF. The CDR3 nucleotides are TGTGCCTGGAGTGGGACAGAGACAAAGAACACTGAAGCTTTCTTT.

The chain has TRBV7-8 and TRBJ1-2; D remains unclear. The CDR3 is 14 amino acids. V lost 1 base to trimming and J lost 8 bases, with 14 bases between them. CDR1 is SGHVS and CDR2 is FQNEAQ in the germline V gene. The CDR3 DNA reads TGTGCCAGCAGCTTAGGCTCGCCCGAGAAGGGCTACACCTTC. Encoded protein: CASSLGSPEKGYTF.

The chain employs TRBV10-3 and TRBJ1-1; possibly TRBD1 for D (6 bases). This CDR3 is built from 12 residues. Germline values: CDR1 ENHRY, CDR2 SYGVKD. V gave up 11 bases and J gave up 7 bases, with 17 bases separating them. The CDR3 region has the DNA TGTGCCGCCCAGGGGCGGGGGGGTGAAGCTTTCTTT. It translates to CAAQGRGGEAFF.

This chain links TRBV13 with TRBJ2-7, with 10 bases aligning to TRBD1. With 2 bases clipped from V and 1 base from J, the junction kept 14 bases outside the gene matches. The CDR3 has 19 amino acids. The germline V gene encodes CDR1 PRHDT and CDR2 FYEKMQ (reference sequence). The CDR3 region is CASSLIKKAGTGVSYEQYF. As DNA, the CDR3 is TGTGCCAGCAGCTTAATAAAGAAGGCTGGGACAGGGGTATCCTACGAGCAGTACTTC.

The chain employs TRBV9 and TRBJ2-7, with TRBD1 matching over 8 bases. In germline, CDR1 is SGDLS, CDR2 YYNGEE. The CDR3 contains 13 residues. V dropped 7 bases and J dropped 3; count of bases not matched to a gene: 6. CDR3 protein: CASPPGQVYEQYV. The CDR3 bases are TGTGCCAGCCCCCCGGGACAGGTCTACGAGCAGTACGTC.

The chain is built from TRBV7-3 and TRBJ1-1, with a weak D call TRBD1 (5 bases). Germline CDR1 SGHTA, CDR2 FQGTGA. Trimming left V 0 bases short and J 1 base short, with 6 bases between. The CDR3 totals 14 residues. Here the CDR3 reads CASSLTGANTEAFF. The CDR3 DNA sequence: TGTGCCAGCAGCTTAACTGGGGCGAACACTGAAGCTTTCTTT.